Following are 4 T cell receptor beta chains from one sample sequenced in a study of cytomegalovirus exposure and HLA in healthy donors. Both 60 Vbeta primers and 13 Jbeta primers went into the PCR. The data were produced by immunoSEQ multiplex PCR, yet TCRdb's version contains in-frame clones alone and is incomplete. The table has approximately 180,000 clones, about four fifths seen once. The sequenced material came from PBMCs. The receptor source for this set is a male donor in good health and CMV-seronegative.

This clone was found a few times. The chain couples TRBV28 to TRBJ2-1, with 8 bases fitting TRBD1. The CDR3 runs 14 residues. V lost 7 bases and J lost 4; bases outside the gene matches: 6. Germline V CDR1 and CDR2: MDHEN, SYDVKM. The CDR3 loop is CASKYRDRYNEQFF. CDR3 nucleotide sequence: TGTGCCAGCAAGTACCGGGACAGGTACAATGAGCAGTTCTTC. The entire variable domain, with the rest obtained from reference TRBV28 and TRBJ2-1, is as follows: DVKVTQSSRYLVKRTGEKVFLECVQDMDHENMFWYRQDPGLGLRLIYFSYDVKMKEKGDIPEGYSVSREKKERFSLILESASTNQTSMYLCASKYRDRYNEQFFGPGTRLTVL.

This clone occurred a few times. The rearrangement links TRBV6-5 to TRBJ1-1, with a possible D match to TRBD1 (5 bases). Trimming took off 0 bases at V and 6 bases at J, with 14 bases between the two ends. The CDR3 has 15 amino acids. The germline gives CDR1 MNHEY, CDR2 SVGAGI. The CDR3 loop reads CASSYSSRAGAEAFF. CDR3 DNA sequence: TGTGCCAGCAGTTACTCGAGCAGGGCGGGGGCTGAAGCTTTCTTT.

CDR3 sequence (DNA): TGTGCCAGCAGAGGTAGCGGGAGAGGCTACGAGCAGTACTTC. This gives the protein CASRGSGRGYEQYF. This chain uses TRBV28 with TRBJ2-7; TRBD2 aligns across 9 bases. The CDR3 consists of 14 residues. From germline, CDR1 is MDHEN and CDR2 SYDVKM. V trimming: 6 bases; J trimming: 3 bases; junction bases outside the gene matches: 6. Combining the CDR3 with reference TRBV28 and TRBJ2-7 gives the whole variable domain DVKVTQSSRYLVKRTGEKVFLECVQDMDHENMFWYRQDPGLGLRLIYFSYDVKMKEKGDIPEGYSVSREKKERFSLILESASTNQTSMYLCASRGSGRGYEQYFGPGTRLTVT.

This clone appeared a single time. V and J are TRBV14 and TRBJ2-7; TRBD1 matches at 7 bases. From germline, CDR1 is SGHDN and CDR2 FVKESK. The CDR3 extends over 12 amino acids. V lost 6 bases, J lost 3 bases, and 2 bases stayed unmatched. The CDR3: CASSGDSYEQYF. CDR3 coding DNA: TGTGCCAGCAGTGGGGACAGCTACGAGCAGTACTTC.